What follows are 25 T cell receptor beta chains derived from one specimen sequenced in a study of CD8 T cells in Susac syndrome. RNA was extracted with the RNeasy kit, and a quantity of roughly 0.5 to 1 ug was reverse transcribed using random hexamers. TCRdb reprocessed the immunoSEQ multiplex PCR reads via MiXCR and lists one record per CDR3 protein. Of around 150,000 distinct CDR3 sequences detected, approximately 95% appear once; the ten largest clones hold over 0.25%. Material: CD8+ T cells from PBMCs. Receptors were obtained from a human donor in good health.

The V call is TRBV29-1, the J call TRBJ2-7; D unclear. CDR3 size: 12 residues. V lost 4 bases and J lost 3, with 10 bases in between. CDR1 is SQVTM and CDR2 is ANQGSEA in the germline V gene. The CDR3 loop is CSVGADFYEQYF. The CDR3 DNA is TGCAGCGTTGGGGCAGACTTCTACGAGCAGTACTTC.

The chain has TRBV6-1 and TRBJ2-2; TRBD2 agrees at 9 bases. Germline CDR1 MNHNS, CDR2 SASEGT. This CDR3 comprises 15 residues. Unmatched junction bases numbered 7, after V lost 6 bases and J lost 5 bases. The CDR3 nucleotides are TGTGCCAGCAGCCTGACTAGCGGCCTGACCGGGGAGCTGTTTTTT. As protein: CASSLTSGLTGELFF.

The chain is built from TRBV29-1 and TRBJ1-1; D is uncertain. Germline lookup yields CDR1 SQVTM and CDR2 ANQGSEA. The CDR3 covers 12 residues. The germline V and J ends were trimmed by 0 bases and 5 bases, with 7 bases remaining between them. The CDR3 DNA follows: TGCAGCGTTGAAGAATGGATAACTGAAGCTTTCTTT. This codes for CSVEEWITEAFF.

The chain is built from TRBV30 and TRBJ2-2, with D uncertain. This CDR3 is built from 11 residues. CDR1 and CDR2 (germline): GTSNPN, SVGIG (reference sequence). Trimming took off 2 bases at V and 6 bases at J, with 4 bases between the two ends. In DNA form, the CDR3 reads TGTGCCTGGAGTCCTCCCGGGGAGCTGTTTTTT. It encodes CAWSPPGELFF.

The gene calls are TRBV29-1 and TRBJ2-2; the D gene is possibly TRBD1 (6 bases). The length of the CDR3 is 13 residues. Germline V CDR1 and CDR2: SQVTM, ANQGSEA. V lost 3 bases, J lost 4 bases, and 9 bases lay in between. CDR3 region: CSVDGTSTGELFF. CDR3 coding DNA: TGCAGCGTTGATGGGACAAGCACCGGGGAGCTGTTTTTT.

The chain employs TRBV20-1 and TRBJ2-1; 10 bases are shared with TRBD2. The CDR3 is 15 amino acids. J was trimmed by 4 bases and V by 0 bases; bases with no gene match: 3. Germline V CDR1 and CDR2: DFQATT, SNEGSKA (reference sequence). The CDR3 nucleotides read TGCAGTGCTAGAGATTGGACTAGCGGATACAATGAGCAGTTCTTC. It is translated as CSARDWTSGYNEQFF.

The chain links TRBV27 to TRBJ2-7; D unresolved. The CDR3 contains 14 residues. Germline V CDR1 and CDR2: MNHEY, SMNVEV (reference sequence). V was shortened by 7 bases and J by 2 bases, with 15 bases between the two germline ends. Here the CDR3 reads CASMGGGSAYEQYF. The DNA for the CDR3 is TGTGCCAGCATGGGCGGTGGTTCTGCCTACGAGCAGTACTTC.

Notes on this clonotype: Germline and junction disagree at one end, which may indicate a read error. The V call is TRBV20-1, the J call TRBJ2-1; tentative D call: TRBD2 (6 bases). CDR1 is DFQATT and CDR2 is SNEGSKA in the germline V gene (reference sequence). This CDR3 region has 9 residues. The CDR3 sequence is CSAGYGGFF. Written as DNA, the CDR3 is TGCAGTGCGGGGTATGGGGGGTTTTTC.

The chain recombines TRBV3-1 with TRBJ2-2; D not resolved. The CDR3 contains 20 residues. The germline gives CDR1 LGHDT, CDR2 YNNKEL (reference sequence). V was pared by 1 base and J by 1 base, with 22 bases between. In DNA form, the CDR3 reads TGTGCCAGCAGCCAAGTCAAGGGCTTCATCACCCTCTTGAACACCGGGGAGCTGTTTTTT. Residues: CASSQVKGFITLLNTGELFF.

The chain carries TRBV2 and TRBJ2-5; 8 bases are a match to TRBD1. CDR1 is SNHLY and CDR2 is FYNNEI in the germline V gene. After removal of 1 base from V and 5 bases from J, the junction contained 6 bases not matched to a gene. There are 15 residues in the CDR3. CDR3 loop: CASSEDRGWAETQYF. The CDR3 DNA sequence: TGTGCCAGCAGTGAAGACAGGGGGTGGGCGGAGACCCAGTACTTC.

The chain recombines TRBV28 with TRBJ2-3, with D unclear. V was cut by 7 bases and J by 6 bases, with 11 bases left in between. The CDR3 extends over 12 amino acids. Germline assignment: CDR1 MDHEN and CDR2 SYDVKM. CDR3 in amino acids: CASNPGRDTQYF. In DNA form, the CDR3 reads TGTGCCAGCAATCCCGGCAGGGATACGCAGTATTTT.

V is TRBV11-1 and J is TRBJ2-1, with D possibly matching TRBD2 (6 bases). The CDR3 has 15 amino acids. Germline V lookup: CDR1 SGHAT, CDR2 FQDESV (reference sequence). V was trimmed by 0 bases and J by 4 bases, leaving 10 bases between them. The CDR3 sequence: CASSLAGGRYNEQFF. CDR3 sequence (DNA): TGTGCCAGCAGCTTAGCGGGAGGTCGATACAATGAGCAGTTCTTC.

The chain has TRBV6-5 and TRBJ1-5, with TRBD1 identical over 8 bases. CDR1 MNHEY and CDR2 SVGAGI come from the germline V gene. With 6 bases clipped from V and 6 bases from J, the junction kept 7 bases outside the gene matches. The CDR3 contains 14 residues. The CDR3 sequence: CASSPGGAIQPQHF. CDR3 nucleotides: TGTGCCAGCAGCCCAGGGGGCGCGATTCAGCCCCAGCATTTT.

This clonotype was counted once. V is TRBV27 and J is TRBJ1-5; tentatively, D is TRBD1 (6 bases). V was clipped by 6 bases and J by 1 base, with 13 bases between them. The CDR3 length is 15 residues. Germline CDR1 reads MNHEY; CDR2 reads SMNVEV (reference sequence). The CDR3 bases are TGTGCCAGCAGCTGGACAGCGGGAAGCAATCAGCCCCAGCATTTT. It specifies CASSWTAGSNQPQHF.

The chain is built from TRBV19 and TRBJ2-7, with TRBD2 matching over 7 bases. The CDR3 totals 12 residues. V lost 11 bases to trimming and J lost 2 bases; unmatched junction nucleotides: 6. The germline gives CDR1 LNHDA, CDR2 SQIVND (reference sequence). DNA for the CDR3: TGTGCCGAGGGAGGGGCGACCTACGAGCAGTACTTC. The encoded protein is CAEGGATYEQYF.

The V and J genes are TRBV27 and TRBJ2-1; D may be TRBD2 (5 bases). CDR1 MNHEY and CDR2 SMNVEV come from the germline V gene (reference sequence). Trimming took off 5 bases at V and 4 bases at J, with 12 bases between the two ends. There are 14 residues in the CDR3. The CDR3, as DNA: TGTGCCAGCAGTACACTAGAGGGTTACAATGAGCAGTTCTTC. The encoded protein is CASSTLEGYNEQFF.

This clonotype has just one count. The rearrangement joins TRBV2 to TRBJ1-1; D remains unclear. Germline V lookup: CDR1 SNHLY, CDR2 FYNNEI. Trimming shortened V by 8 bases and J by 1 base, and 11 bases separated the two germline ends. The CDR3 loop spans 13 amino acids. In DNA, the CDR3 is TGTGCCAGCTCTTCCAGGCCGAACACTGAAGCTTTCTTT. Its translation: CASSSRPNTEAFF.

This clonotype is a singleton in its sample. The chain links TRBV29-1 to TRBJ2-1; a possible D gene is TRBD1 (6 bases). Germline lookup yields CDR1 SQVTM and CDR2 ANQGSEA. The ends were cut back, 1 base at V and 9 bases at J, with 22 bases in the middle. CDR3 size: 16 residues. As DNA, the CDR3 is TGCAGCGTTGAAGGTGGGGGCAGCGGAGCTACGCTTGAGCAGTTCTTC. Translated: CSVEGGGSGATLEQFF.

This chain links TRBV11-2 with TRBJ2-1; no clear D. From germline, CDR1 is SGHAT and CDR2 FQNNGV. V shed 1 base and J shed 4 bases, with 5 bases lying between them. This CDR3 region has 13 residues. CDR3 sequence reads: CASSLGEYNEQFF. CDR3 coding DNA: TGTGCCAGCAGCTTAGGAGAGTACAATGAGCAGTTCTTC.

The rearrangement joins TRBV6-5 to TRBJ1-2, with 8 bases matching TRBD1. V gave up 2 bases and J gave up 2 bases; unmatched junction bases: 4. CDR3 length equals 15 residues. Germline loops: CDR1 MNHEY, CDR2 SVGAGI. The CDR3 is CASSYGQGANYGYTF. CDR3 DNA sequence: TGTGCCAGCAGTTACGGGCAGGGGGCGAACTATGGCTACACCTTC.

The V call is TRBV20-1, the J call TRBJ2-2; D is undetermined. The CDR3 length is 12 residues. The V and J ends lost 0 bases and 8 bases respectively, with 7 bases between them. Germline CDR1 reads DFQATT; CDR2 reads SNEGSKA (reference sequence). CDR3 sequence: CSARDPTGELFF. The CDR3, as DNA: TGCAGTGCTAGAGATCCCACTGGGGAGCTGTTTTTT.

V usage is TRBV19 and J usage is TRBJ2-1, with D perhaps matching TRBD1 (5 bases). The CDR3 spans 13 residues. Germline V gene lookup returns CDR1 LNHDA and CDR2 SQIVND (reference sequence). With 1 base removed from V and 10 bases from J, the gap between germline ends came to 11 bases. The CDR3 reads CASSIVFPGEQFF. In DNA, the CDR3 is TGTGCCAGTAGTATAGTTTTCCCAGGGGAGCAGTTCTTC.

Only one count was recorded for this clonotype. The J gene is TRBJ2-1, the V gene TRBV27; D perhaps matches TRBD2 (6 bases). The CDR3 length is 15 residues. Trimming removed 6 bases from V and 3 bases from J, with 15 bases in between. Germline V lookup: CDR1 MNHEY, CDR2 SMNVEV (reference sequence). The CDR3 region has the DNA TGTGCCAGCAGCCCGACCGGGACTCTCTACAATGAGCAGTTCTTC. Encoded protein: CASSPTGTLYNEQFF.

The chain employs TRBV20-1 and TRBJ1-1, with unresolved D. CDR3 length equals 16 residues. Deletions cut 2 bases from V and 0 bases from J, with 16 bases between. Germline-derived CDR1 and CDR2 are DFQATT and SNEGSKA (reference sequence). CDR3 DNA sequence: TGCAGTGCTAGATCCGGGCAGCAAGCCTTGAACACTGAAGCTTTCTTT. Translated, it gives CSARSGQQALNTEAFF.

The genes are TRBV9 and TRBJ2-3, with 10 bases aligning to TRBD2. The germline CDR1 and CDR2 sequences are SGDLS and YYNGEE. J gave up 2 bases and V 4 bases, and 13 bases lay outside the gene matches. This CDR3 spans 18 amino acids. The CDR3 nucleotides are TGTGCCAGCAGCCCGTCCGGGACTAGCGCCTTTCCCACAGATACGCAGTATTTT. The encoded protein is CASSPSGTSAFPTDTQYF.